Here is one T cell receptor beta chain with its context. The CDR3 spans 16 residues. The V gene end was trimmed by 1 base and the J gene end by 2 bases; junction bases not matched to a gene: 7. The germline CDR1 and CDR2 sequences are SGHTS and YDEGEE. The data stem from a study of shared clonotypes between healthy human individuals. Assay: immunoSEQ multiplex PCR; the TCRdb copy retains only in-frame clones and omits some. There are about 2 million clones in the sample; 85% to 95% occur only once, and more than 0.1% lies in the top ten. This chain joins TRBV5-8 and TRBJ2-7, with TRBD2 matching 9 bases. What was sequenced was naive CD4+ T cells sorted from blood. Subset reported: CD45RA+ positively selected. This clonotype originated in a young man in good health. The CDR3 DNA is TGTGCCAGCAGCTTGTGGGGGTCTAGCGGGACCTACGAGCAGTACTTC. It specifies CASSLWGSSGTYEQYF.